The entry that follows covers one T cell receptor beta chain sequence. The antigen this receptor binds is unknown. No qualities accompany the bases; no much larger clone lies one base away. TCRbeta CDR3 regions were amplified from genomic DNA using the immunoSEQ Assay, a bias-controlled multiplex PCR. The original pipeline was this. Within the assay, amplification of reference gene primers was used to estimate how many nucleated cells each sample contained. To quantify the absolute abundance of each unique TCRbeta CDR3 rearrangement, sequence reads were collapsed and filtered. Productive Simpson clonality was computed per sample as the square root of Simpson's diversity index over productive rearrangements. Held by TCRdb, this immuneACCESS table contains in-frame sequences only and omits some clones. Under half of the omission traces to an unresolved V gene where checked; the cause of the rest is unknown. V, J and clone size derive from that table, while D and trimming were established from the DNA sequence. A total of approximately 23,000 clones appear in this sample, about 90% of them only once. Together, the top ten hold under 6.5% of the sample.

The sample is drawn from a study of blood T cell repertoires in COVID-19 (dated by TCRdb to the early 2020s). For the wider study: Collaborator samples came from the United States, Italy and Spain and covered acute and convalescent phases of COVID-19. The material from the prospective study consisted of cDNA or gDNA derived from T cells, B-cell-depleted T cells, or PBMCs. Deeply sampled blood TCRbeta repertoires from subjects exposed to, actively infected with, or recovered from COVID-19 were included in the dataset. The repertoires were released in a freely available public database intended as a resource for research on the immune response to SARS-CoV-2. Samples came from the ongoing ImmuneRACE study (first 160 participants) plus 1,254 subjects from 6 global collaborators. Sample metadata almost always included a de-identified subject ID, COVID-19 status, age in years and sex. HLA class I and class II types, where available, came from metadata supplied by the sample provider rather than from assay-based typing. Beyond this particular receptor, the publication reports: Clinical and demographic metadata were provided uncurated, with the amount varying by source and participant.

CDR1 and CDR2, per the germline V gene, are SGHDT and YYEEEE. The V end loses 1 base and the J end loses 2 bases, and a stretch of 8 bases separates them. From the cysteine through the phenylalanine, the CDR3 covers 14 amino acids. Only the CDR3 portion is preserved as DNA: 42 bases, with reading frame beginning at the first base. Collaborating institutions collected whole blood in K2EDTA tubes following their own protocols. For TCRbeta analysis, collaborators shipped samples as frozen whole blood, isolated PBMCs, or DNA extracted from either of those sample types. What was sequenced was peripheral blood. The V and J segments used are TRBV5-6 and TRBJ2-3, with the D gene too uncertain to name. The sequence derives from a woman aged 80 or over with active COVID-19. CDR3 protein: CASSLILSTDTQYF. The nucleotide sequence reads as follows: TGTGCCAGCAGCTTGATCCTATCCACAGATACGCAGTATTTT.